This TCR beta chain is from a study of cytomegalovirus exposure and HLA in healthy donors. Points from the study as a whole: Cytomegalovirus association was listed for 150 or so TCR beta chains. The finding came from a later analysis; first-cohort TCR clusters tended to co-occur in the 110 or so validation repertoires.

Losses at the gene ends were 6 bases for V and 5 bases for J; bases not matched to a gene: 11. The CDR3 spans 15 residues. Germline lookup yields CDR1 SNHLY and CDR2 FYNNEI. Points on this clone: Its antigen is currently unknown.

Here immunoSEQ multiplex PCR was the method, and the copy in TCRdb shows in-frame clones only, minus some. The sample contains 150,000 or so clones, approximately 94% of which appear only once. This rearrangement joins TRBV2 to TRBJ2-5; TRBD1 agrees at 8 bases. This TCR was sampled from a man between 18 and 29 years old in good health and CMV-seropositive. The sequencing input was PBMCs. CDR3 nucleotides: TGTGCCAGCAGGGACAGGGTTGGTAGTATGGAGACCCAGTACTTC. The encoded protein is CASRDRVGSMETQYF.